This T cell receptor (beta chain) originates from a study of CD8 T cells in ankylosing spondylitis. Study results and limitations: Disease-linked clones were reportedly significantly enriched in matched ankylosing spondylitis synovial fluid. Earlier work had already found some motif variants in reactive arthritis synovial fluid and blood. Made up of about eight highly homologous variants, a TCR beta motif appeared characteristic of ankylosing spondylitis blood.

This CDR3 comprises 11 residues. V lost 5 bases to trimming and J lost 5 bases; unmatched junction nucleotides: 0. Per germline, CDR1 SGHRS and CDR2 YFSETQ. Regarding this clonotype: The antigen is not known.

Quantitative barcoded 5'-RACE was used to prepare TCR beta libraries. Using its own MiXCR run on the 5' RACE reads, TCRdb lists one record per CDR3 protein. This sample yields 300,000 to 350,000 distinct CDR3 sequences, of which roughly 14% are seen a single time; about 1% belongs to the top ten. This chain connects TRBV5-1 to TRBJ2-7, with 8 positions matching TRBD1. Input material: blood, either unsorted or a sorted T cell fraction (not recorded which). This TCR was recovered from a male donor with ankylosing spondylitis or in good health (not recorded which). The CDR3 loop reads CASRGQDEQYF. For the CDR3, the DNA is TGCGCCAGCAGGGGACAGGACGAGCAGTACTTC.